A selection of T cell receptor beta chains follows, all from one sample in a study of blood T cells in healthy people across ages. TCRdb reanalysed the 5' RACE reads using MiXCR and keeps one entry per CDR3 protein. There are about 1,500,000 distinct CDR3 sequences in the sample; 42% occur only once, and 7.9% lies in the top ten. Material for sequencing was blood. The source of these receptors is a woman aged 18-29 years in good health. CDR3s include the opening cysteine and the closing phenylalanine or tryptophan. The D gene is left open where the match is weak. Clone size is stated in some rows and not others, as once, few, many or a class when expanded.

TRBJ1-1	TRBV10-3	-	few	CAIRSGSTDTEAFF	TGTGCCATCAGGTCAGGGAGTACGGACACTGAAGCTTTCTTT
TRBJ2-1	TRBV20-1	-	-	CSAPVGGPPYEQFF	TGCAGTGCTCCCGTGGGGGGGCCGCCCTACGAGCAGTTCTTC
TRBJ2-7	TRBV29-1	TRBD2	many	CSVSGLAGAYEQYF	TGCAGCGTTTCGGGACTAGCGGGAGCGTACGAGCAGTACTTC
TRBJ2-1	TRBV5-1	-	once	CASSLEGNRDEQFF	TGCGCCAGCAGCTTGGAAGGGAACCGGGATGAGCAGTTCTTC
TRBJ2-7	TRBV5-5	TRBD2	-	CASSLTFWTSGTEQYF	TGTGCCAGCAGCTTGACGTTTTGGACTAGCGGGACCGAGCAGTACTTC
TRBJ2-7	TRBV3-1	TRBD2	few	CASSRSGRSHEQYF	TGTGCCAGCAGCCGTAGCGGGAGGTCCCACGAGCAGTACTTC
TRBJ1-2	TRBV20-1	TRBD1	once	CSASRGQGALVQRYGYTF	TGCAGTGCTAGCCGGGGACAGGGGGCGCTAGTTCAGCGCTATGGCTACACCTTC
TRBJ2-6	TRBV7-2	-	many	CASSLASSGANVLTF	TGTGCCAGCAGCTTAGCCAGCTCTGGGGCCAACGTCCTGACTTTC
TRBJ2-7	TRBV20-1	TRBD2	-	CSAKEREGTYNEQYF	TGCAGTGCCAAAGAGCGGGAGGGGACCTACAATGAGCAGTACTTC
TRBJ1-2	TRBV5-4	TRBD1	-	CASSLTPGQGDGYTF	TGTGCCAGCAGCTTGACGCCGGGACAGGGGGACGGCTACACCTTC
TRBJ2-7	TRBV4-1	TRBD2	-	CASSQNPGTNGVWYQYF	TGCGCCAGCAGCCAAAACCCCGGGACTAACGGGGTGTGGTACCAGTACTTC
TRBJ2-7	TRBV4-1	-	few	CASSLEPQSEQYF	TGCGCCAGCAGCCTCGAACCCCAGAGCGAGCAGTACTTC
TRBJ2-3	TRBV9	-	few	CASSVVHRGDTQYF	TGTGCCAGCAGCGTAGTACACAGAGGAGATACGCAGTATTTT
TRBJ1-2	TRBV6-2/TRBV6-3	-	-	CASTERTDYGYTF	TGTGCCAGCACGGAGAGGACAGACTATGGCTACACCTTC
TRBJ2-7	TRBV6-1	TRBD1	-	CASSEPLRGLGSYEQYF	TGTGCCAGCAGTGAACCTTTGAGGGGGCTGGGATCCTACGAGCAGTACTTC
TRBJ2-1	TRBV2	TRBD2	-	CASTAGNSEQFF	TGTGCCAGCACAGCGGGGAATAGTGAGCAGTTCTTC
TRBJ2-2	TRBV2	-	few	CASTAVSNTGELFF	TGTGCCAGCACAGCCGTCTCGAACACCGGGGAGCTGTTTTTT
TRBJ2-1	TRBV12-3/TRBV12-4	-	-	CASSFGAGVNNEQFF	TGTGCCAGCAGTTTCGGGGCAGGGGTTAACAATGAGCAGTTCTTC
TRBJ2-7	TRBV6-1	-	-	CASSALAQGYNEQYF	TGTGCCAGCAGTGCCTTGGCTCAGGGGTACAACGAGCAGTACTTC
TRBJ2-2	TRBV28	TRBD2	-	CASSPRTSGGAYTGELFF	TGTGCCAGCAGTCCCAGGACTAGCGGGGGGGCCTACACCGGGGAGCTGTTTTTT
TRBJ1-2	TRBV6-5	-	few	CASSYRVRDGYTF	TGTGCCAGCAGTTACAGGGTTAGGGATGGCTACACCTTC
TRBJ2-1	TRBV29-1	-	-	CSIPGSRRNEQFF	TGCAGCATTCCAGGGAGTAGGAGAAATGAGCAGTTCTTC
TRBJ2-5	TRBV3-1	-	-	CASSLPGGAKTQYF	TGTGCCAGCAGCCTACCCGGAGGGGCAAAGACCCAGTACTTC
TRBJ1-4	TRBV29-1	-	few	CSVQDEKLFF	TGCAGCGTCCAAGATGAAAAACTGTTTTTT
TRBJ2-7	TRBV20-1	-	few	CSAPNSKGGEQYF	TGCAGTGCCCCGAACTCGAAAGGGGGGGAGCAGTACTTC
TRBJ1-2	TRBV20-1	-	-	CSARGQGDNYGYTF	TGCAGTGCTAGAGGGCAGGGTGATAACTATGGCTACACCTTC
TRBJ1-2	TRBV7-8	TRBD1	-	CASSLGGTGVSGGYTF	TGTGCCAGCAGCTTAGGGGGGACAGGGGTTTCGGGTGGCTACACCTTC